What follows are 11 T cell receptor beta chains derived from one specimen sequenced in a study of blood T cell repertoires in COVID-19. Here immunoSEQ multiplex PCR was the method, and the copy in TCRdb shows in-frame clones only, minus some. The table includes roughly 180,000 clones, roughly 79% detected once. Sequenced material: peripheral blood. These receptors were collected from a woman aged 40 to 50 with COVID-19, enrolled during active disease.

The CDR3 reads CASSNSGTTKRKLVPYYEQYF. The CDR3 DNA sequence: TGTGCCAGCAGCAACTCCGGGACAACGAAGAGAAAACTAGTGCCTTACTACGAGCAGTACTTC. The J gene is TRBJ2-7, the V gene TRBV16; possible D gene TRBD1, 6 bases. V lost 5 bases and J 3 bases, leaving 35 bases between the germline ends. CDR1 and CDR2 from the germline V gene are KGHSY and FQNENV. The CDR3 consists of 21 residues.

The rearrangement uses TRBV6-4 and TRBJ2-1; 10 bases agree with TRBD2. The germline gives CDR1 MRHNA, CDR2 SNTAGT. V was clipped by 5 bases and J by 9 bases; unmatched bases: 10. The CDR3 has 15 amino acids. The CDR3 DNA reads as TGTGCCAGCAGTCGACTAGCGGGCCCCCGGGGTGAGCAGTTCTTC. Translated: CASSRLAGPRGEQFF.

Only a few counts were recorded for this clone. This chain joins TRBV28 and TRBJ1-5; weak D call: TRBD1 (6 bases). This CDR3 region has 16 residues. CDR1 and CDR2 from the germline V gene are MDHEN and SYDVKM. With 2 bases removed from V and 0 bases from J, the gap between germline ends came to 11 bases. CDR3 loop: CASSLGGADSNQPQHF. CDR3 in DNA: TGTGCCAGCAGTTTAGGGGGGGCGGATAGCAATCAGCCCCAGCATTTT.

The J gene is TRBJ2-3, the V gene TRBV9, with TRBD2 as a possible D gene (6 bases). V gave up 4 bases and J gave up 3 bases, with 18 bases separating them. The CDR3 contains 16 residues. The germline gives CDR1 SGDLS, CDR2 YYNGEE. CDR3 coding DNA: TGTGCCAGCAGCAGAACCATAGCGGACCTGACAGATACGCAGTATTTT. Its translation: CASSRTIADLTDTQYF.

This chain connects TRBV20-1 to TRBJ1-1; D is unresolved. This CDR3 contains 11 residues. The germline gives CDR1 DFQATT, CDR2 SNEGSKA (reference sequence). This CDR3 reads CSVTRVTEAFF. The CDR3 nucleotides are TGCAGCGTTACCCGGGTCACTGAAGCTTTCTTT.

This sequence joins TRBV19 and TRBJ1-1, with a weak D call TRBD1 (6 bases). Germline CDR1 LNHDA, CDR2 SQIVND (reference sequence). This CDR3 region has 13 residues. V was shortened by 5 bases and J by 13 bases, with 20 bases between the two germline ends. For the CDR3, the DNA is TGTGCCAGTAGTGAACAGGGCTGGCATGGCCTTTTCTTT. Encoded protein: CASSEQGWHGLFF.

The chain combines TRBV24-1 with TRBJ2-1; D is undetermined. The CDR3 consists of 14 residues. Germline CDR1 is KGHDR and CDR2 is SFDVKD. Trimming shortened V by 1 base and J by 10 bases, and 13 bases separated the two germline ends. The CDR3: CATSDFTVSREQFF. The CDR3 DNA reads as TGTGCCACCAGTGATTTCACCGTCTCCCGGGAGCAGTTCTTC.

The rearrangement uses TRBV7-2 and TRBJ2-2; no reliable D call. V was trimmed by 2 bases and J by 2 bases, leaving 6 bases between them. Germline V gene lookup returns CDR1 SGHTA and CDR2 FQGNSA. CDR3 size: 14 residues. This CDR3 reads CASSLLINTGELFF. The CDR3 DNA reads TGTGCCAGCAGCTTACTTATTAACACCGGGGAGCTGTTTTTT.

The rearrangement links TRBV5-1 to TRBJ2-1, with a weak D call TRBD2 (6 bases). The germline V gene has CDR1 SGHRS and CDR2 YFSETQ. The CDR3 is 15 residues long. V was trimmed by 4 bases and J by 9 bases, leaving 20 bases between them. CDR3 loop: CASSKPGLQPIEQFF. The CDR3 bases are TGCGCCAGCAGCAAACCGGGACTCCAGCCGATTGAGCAGTTCTTC.

The rearrangement joins TRBV7-8 to TRBJ1-6; 11 positions agree with TRBD1. The germline gives CDR1 SGHVS, CDR2 FQNEAQ. V lost 4 bases and J lost 5; bases outside the gene matches: 4. This CDR3 contains 16 residues. CDR3 bases: TGTGCCAGCAGCTACAGGGACAGGGGGAATAATTCACCCCTCCACTTT. It is translated as CASSYRDRGNNSPLHF.

CDR3 in amino acids: CASSRPGVGEQYF. CDR3 nucleotide sequence: TGTGCCAGCAGTCGACCGGGGGTGGGGGAGCAGTACTTC. The rearrangement uses TRBV6-5 and TRBJ2-7; TRBD2 might be the D (6 bases). Germline loops: CDR1 MNHEY, CDR2 SVGAGI. V lost 5 bases to trimming and J lost 7 bases, with 15 bases between them. The CDR3 is 13 amino acids.